These 10 T cell receptor beta chains originate from one sample sequenced in a study of regulatory T cells in long-lasting Graves disease. Time point in this sample: persistent/refractory GD, antithyroid drugs over 5 years with positive TRAb. RNA from PBMCs was the source of the TCR library. Library construction for TCR beta used iRepertoire HTBI primers and Arm-PCR of CDR3 regions. From the multiplex PCR reads, TCRdb called clonotypes with MiXCR, one entry per CDR3 protein. The repertoire holds a few hundred thousand distinct CDR3 sequences, with roughly a quarter as singletons. The sequenced sample was peripheral blood mononuclear cells (PBMCs), obtained when the disease was refractory, from a patient treated with antithyroid drugs. The source is a female donor with Graves disease.

This clonotype was picked up many times. CDR3 in DNA: TGTGCCACCAGCAGGGGGGGATTGGGACAGATCCAAGAGACCCAGTACTTC. This gives the protein CATSRGGLGQIQETQYF. The rearrangement uses TRBV15 and TRBJ2-5; D is possibly TRBD1 (7 bases). V dropped 3 bases and J dropped 1 base, with 18 bases sitting between them. CDR3 length equals 17 residues. The germline CDR1 and CDR2 sequences are LNHNV and YYDKDF (reference sequence).

The J gene is TRBJ2-2, the V gene TRBV5-5; 7 bases line up with TRBD2. Germline loops: CDR1 SGHKS, CDR2 YYEKEE (reference sequence). J was trimmed by 6 bases and V by 1 base; bases with no gene match: 6. The CDR3 covers 15 residues. The chain's CDR3 is CASSLMGGYPGELFF. As DNA, the CDR3 is TGTGCCAGCAGCTTGATGGGGGGGTACCCCGGGGAGCTGTTTTTT.

This clonotype was detected ten times or more. The CDR3 bases are TGTGCCAGCAGTTCTAGTGGGATAGCCAAAAACATTCAGTACTTC. This codes for CASSSSGIAKNIQYF. The J gene is TRBJ2-4, the V gene TRBV2, with D unresolved. From germline, CDR1 is SNHLY and CDR2 FYNNEI. The V end was cut by 5 bases, the J end by 0 bases, with 11 bases between. This CDR3 region has 15 residues.

Many counts were recorded for this clonotype. The V and J genes are TRBV28 and TRBJ2-7; the D is unclear. Trimming cost V 3 bases and J 3 bases, with 9 bases left between them. CDR3 length: 13 residues. Per the germline V gene, CDR1 is MDHEN and CDR2 is SYDVKM. The DNA for the CDR3 is TGTGCCAGCAGTTTGTTGCGGAGCTACGAGCAGTACTTC. It specifies CASSLLRSYEQYF.

Worth noting for this clonotype: Given a much more abundant clone one base away, this may be a read error. No conserved phenylalanine or tryptophan ends this CDR3, so it is likely a read error. The chain uses TRBV28 and TRBJ1-2, with 7 nucleotides matching TRBD1. The CDR3 consists of 13 residues. Germline V gene data show CDR1 as MDHEN and CDR2 as SYDVKM. The V and J ends lost 4 bases and 7 bases, in that order; junction bases with no gene match: 6. The CDR3 is CASSSGQASGYTS. CDR3 DNA sequence: TGTGCCAGCAGTTCTGGACAGGCTAGTGGCTACACCTCC.

Concerning this clonotype itself: A much larger clone lies a single base off, so this may be a read error. The chain has TRBV5-1 and TRBJ2-1; 8 positions agree with TRBD2. The CDR3 loop spans 14 amino acids. The germline gives CDR1 SGHRS, CDR2 YFSETQ. The CDR3 loop is CASSLAGINNEQFF. CDR3 sequence (DNA): TGTGCCAGCAGCTTAGCGGGGATCAACAATGAGCAGTTCTTC.

The chain uses TRBV11-3 and TRBJ2-2; TRBD1 agrees at 9 bases. J gave up 5 bases and V 0 bases, and 7 bases lay outside the gene matches. CDR3 size: 17 residues. CDR1 is SGHNT and CDR2 is YENEEA in the germline V gene. CDR3 nucleotide sequence: TGTGCCAGCAGCTTAGAACCACAGGGGGCGCGAACCGGGGAGCTGTTTTTT. It codes for CASSLEPQGARTGELFF.

This clonotype was observed a handful of times. J is TRBJ2-5 and V is TRBV9, with a tentative D call TRBD2 (5 bases). This CDR3 has 16 residues. Trimming removed 4 bases from V and 5 bases from J, with 21 bases in between. The germline CDR1 and CDR2 sequences are SGDLS and YYNGEE. This chain's CDR3 is CASSFSPSRSGETQYF. CDR3 coding DNA: TGTGCCAGCAGCTTTTCCCCTAGCAGGAGTGGGGAGACCCAGTACTTC.

The chain links TRBV7-2 to TRBJ2-7; tentatively, D is TRBD2 (5 bases). Germline assignment: CDR1 SGHTA and CDR2 FQGNSA. V was trimmed by 4 bases and J by 3 bases, leaving 16 bases between them. This CDR3 region has 15 residues. The CDR3 DNA sequence: TGTGCCAGCAGCTCCCTAGCCGGGCCTGTCTACGAGCAGTACTTC. As protein: CASSSLAGPVYEQYF.

This clonotype appeared many times. The chain joins TRBV6-5 to TRBJ2-7; D remains ambiguous. The CDR3 runs to 15 residues. Between the trimmed V and J ends, which lost 0 bases and 2 bases, there was a span of 11 bases. From germline, CDR1 is MNHEY and CDR2 SVGAGI. This CDR3 reads CASSYSFDTAYEQYF. CDR3 nucleotides: TGTGCCAGCAGTTACTCGTTCGACACGGCCTACGAGCAGTACTTC.